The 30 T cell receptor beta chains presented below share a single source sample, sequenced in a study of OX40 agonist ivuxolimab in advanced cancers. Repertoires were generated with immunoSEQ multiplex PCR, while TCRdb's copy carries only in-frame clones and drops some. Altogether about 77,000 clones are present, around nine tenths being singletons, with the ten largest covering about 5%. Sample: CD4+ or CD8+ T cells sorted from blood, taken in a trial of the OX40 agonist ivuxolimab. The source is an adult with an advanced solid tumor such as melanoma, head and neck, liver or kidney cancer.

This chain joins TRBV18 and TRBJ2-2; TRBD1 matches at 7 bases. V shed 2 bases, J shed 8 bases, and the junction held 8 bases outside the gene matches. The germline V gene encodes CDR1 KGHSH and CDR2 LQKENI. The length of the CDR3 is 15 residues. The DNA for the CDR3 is TGTGCCAGCTCACCAGTGACAGGGATATCGGGGGAGCTGTTTTTT. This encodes CASSPVTGISGELFF.

DNA for the CDR3: TGTGCCAGCAGAACCGGGACTAGCGGGACCAAGACCCAGTACTTC. Protein sequence: CASRTGTSGTKTQYF. The rearrangement uses TRBV6-6 and TRBJ2-5; 13 positions match TRBD2. CDR1 is MNHNY and CDR2 is SVGAGI in the germline V gene (reference sequence). CDR3 length equals 15 residues. The trim removed 6 bases at V and 6 bases at J, leaving 7 bases unmatched.

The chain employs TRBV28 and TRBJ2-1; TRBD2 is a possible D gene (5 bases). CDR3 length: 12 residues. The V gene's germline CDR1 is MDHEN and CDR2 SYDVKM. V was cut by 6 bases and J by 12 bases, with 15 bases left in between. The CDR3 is CASSAGGTSQFF. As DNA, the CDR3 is TGTGCCAGCAGCGCCGGAGGCACCTCGCAGTTCTTC.

The CDR3 loop reads CASSPGTAAGEQYF. CDR3 in DNA: TGTGCCAGCTCACCCGGGACAGCCGCGGGGGAGCAGTACTTC. The V gene is TRBV18, the J gene TRBJ2-7, with D tentatively TRBD1 (7 bases). CDR1 and CDR2 (germline): KGHSH, LQKENI. The CDR3 contains 14 residues. Trimming removed 3 bases at V and 7 bases at J, with 16 bases between.

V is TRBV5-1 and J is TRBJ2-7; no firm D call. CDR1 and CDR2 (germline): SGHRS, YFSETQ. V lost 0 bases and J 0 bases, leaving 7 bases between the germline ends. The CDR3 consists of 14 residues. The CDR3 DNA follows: TGCGCCAGCAGCTTGGGTGCCGTCTCCTACGAGCAGTACTTC. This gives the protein CASSLGAVSYEQYF.

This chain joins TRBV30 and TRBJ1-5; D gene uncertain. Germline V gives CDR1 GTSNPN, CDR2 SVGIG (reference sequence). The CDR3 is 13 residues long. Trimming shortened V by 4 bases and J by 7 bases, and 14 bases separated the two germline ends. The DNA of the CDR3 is TGTGCCTGGACTGAAGAGGTGGGGCAGCCCCAGCATTTT. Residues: CAWTEEVGQPQHF.

This CDR3 is CASSPLTTGERYEQYF. The CDR3 DNA reads TGTGCCAGCTCACCGCTGACGACAGGGGAGCGCTACGAGCAGTACTTC. V gene TRBV18 combines with J gene TRBJ2-7; 8 bases are shared with TRBD1. Germline assignment: CDR1 KGHSH and CDR2 LQKENI. This CDR3 is 16 amino acids long. Trimming at V came to 3 bases and at J to 3 bases, leaving 10 bases not matched to a gene.

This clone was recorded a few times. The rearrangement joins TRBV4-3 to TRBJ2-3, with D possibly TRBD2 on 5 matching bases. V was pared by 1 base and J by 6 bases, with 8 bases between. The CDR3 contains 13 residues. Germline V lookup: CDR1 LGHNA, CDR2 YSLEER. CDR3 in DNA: TGCGCCAGCAGCCAAGTAGAGGGTGATACGCAGTATTTT. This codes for CASSQVEGDTQYF.

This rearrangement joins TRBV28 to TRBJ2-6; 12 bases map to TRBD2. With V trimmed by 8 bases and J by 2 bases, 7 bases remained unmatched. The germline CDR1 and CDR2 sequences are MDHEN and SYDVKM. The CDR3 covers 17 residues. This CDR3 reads CASAPTSGRPGANVLTF. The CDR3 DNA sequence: TGTGCCAGCGCCCCGACTAGCGGGAGACCTGGGGCCAACGTCCTGACTTTC.

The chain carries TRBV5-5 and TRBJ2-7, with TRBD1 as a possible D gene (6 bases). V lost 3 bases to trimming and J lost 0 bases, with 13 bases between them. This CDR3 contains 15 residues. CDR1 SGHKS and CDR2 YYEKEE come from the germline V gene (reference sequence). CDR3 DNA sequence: TGTGCCAGCAGCTACACCGGGACAAGCTCCTACGAGCAGTACTTC. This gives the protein CASSYTGTSSYEQYF.

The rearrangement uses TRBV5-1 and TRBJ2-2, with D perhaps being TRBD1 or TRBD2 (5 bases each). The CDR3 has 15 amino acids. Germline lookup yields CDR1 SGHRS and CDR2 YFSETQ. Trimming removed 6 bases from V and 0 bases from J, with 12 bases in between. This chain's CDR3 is CASTEGTSNTGELFF. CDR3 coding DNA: TGCGCCAGCACTGAGGGGACCTCGAACACCGGGGAGCTGTTTTTT.

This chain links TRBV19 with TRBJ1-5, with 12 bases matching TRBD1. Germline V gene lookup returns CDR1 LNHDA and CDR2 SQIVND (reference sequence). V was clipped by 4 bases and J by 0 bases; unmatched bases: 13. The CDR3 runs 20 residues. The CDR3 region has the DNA TGTGCCAGTAGTACGGACCCTGGGACAGGGGGCCCCTATAGCAATCAGCCCCAGCATTTT. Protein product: CASSTDPGTGGPYSNQPQHF.

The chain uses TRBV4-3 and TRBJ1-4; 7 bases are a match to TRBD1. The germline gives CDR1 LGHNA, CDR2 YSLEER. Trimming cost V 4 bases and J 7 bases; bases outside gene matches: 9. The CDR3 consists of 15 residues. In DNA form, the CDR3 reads TGCGCCAGCAGCCCAAGACAGGGTGAGAGTGAAAAACTGTTTTTT. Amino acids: CASSPRQGESEKLFF.

CDR3 bases: TGTGCCAGCAGCGGAGGGACTTACAATGAGCAGTTCTTC. Protein sequence: CASSGGTYNEQFF. This sequence joins TRBV9 and TRBJ2-1, with D perhaps matching TRBD2 (6 bases). This CDR3 is built from 13 residues. The V end lost 3 bases, the J end lost 4 bases, and 8 bases lay between the germline ends. Germline V lookup: CDR1 SGDLS, CDR2 YYNGEE. Together with reference TRBV9 and TRBJ2-1, the CDR3 gives the full variable domain: DSGVTQTPKHLITATGQRVTLRCSPRSGDLSVYWYQQSLDQGLQFLIQYYNGEERAKGNILERFSAQQFPDLHSELNLSSLELGDSALYFCASSGGTYNEQFFGPGTRLTVL.

The CDR3 nucleotides read TGTGCCAGCAGTTTATCGGCGGCTAGCTTTCTTCGCGAGCAGTACTTC. The encoded protein is CASSLSAASFLREQYF. The V and J genes are TRBV27 and TRBJ2-7, with D possibly being TRBD2 (5 bases). This CDR3 is 16 amino acids long. The germline V and J ends were trimmed by 0 bases and 6 bases, with 18 bases remaining between them. CDR1 MNHEY and CDR2 SMNVEV come from the germline V gene (reference sequence).

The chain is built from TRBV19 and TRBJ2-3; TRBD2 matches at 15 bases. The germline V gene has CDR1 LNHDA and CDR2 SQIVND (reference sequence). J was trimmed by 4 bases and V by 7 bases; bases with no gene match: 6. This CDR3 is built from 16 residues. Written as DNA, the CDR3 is TGTGCCAGTACTGGGACTAGCGGGAGGATTTCAGATACGCAGTATTTT. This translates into CASTGTSGRISDTQYF.

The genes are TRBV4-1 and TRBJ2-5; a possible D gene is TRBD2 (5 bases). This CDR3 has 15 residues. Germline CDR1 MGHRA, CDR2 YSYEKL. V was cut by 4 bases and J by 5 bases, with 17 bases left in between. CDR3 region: CASSPSYSVAETQYF. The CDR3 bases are TGCGCCAGCAGCCCCTCATATAGCGTGGCTGAGACCCAGTACTTC.

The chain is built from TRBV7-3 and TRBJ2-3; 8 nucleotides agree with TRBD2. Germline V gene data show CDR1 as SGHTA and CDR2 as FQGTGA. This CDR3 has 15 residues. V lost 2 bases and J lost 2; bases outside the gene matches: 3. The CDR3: CASSLAGGFTDTQYF. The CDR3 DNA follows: TGTGCCAGCAGCTTAGCGGGAGGATTCACAGATACGCAGTATTTT.

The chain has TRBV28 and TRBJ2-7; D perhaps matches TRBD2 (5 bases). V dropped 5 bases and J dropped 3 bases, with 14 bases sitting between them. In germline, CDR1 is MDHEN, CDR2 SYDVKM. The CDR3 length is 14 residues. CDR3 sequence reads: CASSRLQRFYEQYF. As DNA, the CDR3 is TGTGCCAGCAGTCGACTACAGAGATTCTACGAGCAGTACTTC.

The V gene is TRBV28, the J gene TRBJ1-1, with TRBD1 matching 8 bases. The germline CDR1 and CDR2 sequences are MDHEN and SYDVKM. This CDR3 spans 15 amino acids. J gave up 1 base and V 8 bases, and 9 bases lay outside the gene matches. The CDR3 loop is CASLRKTGANTEAFF. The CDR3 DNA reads TGTGCCAGCCTTCGGAAGACAGGGGCGAACACTGAAGCTTTCTTT. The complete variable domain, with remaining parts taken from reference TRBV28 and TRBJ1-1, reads DVKVTQSSRYLVKRTGEKVFLECVQDMDHENMFWYRQDPGLGLRLIYFSYDVKMKEKGDIPEGYSVSREKKERFSLILESASTNQTSMYLCASLRKTGANTEAFFGQGTRLTVV.

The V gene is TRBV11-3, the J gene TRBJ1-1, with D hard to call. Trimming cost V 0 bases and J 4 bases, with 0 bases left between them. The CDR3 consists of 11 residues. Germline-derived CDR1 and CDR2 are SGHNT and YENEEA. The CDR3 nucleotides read TGTGCCAGCAGCTTAGACACTGAAGCTTTCTTT. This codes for CASSLDTEAFF.

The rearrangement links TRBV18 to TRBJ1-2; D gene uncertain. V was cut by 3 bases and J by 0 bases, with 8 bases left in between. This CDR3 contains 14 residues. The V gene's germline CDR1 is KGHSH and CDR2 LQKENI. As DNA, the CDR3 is TGTGCCAGCTCACCGTATCGAGCTAACTATGGCTACACCTTC. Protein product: CASSPYRANYGYTF.

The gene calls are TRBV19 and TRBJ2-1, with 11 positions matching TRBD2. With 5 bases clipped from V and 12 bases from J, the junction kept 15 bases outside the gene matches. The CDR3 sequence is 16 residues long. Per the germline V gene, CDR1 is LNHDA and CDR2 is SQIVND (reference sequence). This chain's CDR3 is CASSRGLAGGTLGQFF. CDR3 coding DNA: TGTGCCAGTAGTCGGGGGCTAGCGGGAGGTACGCTGGGGCAGTTCTTC.

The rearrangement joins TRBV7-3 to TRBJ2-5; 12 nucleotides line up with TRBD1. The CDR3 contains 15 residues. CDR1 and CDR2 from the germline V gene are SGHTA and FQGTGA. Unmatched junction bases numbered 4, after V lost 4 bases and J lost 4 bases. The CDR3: CASSWGQGARETQYF. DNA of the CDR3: TGTGCCAGCAGCTGGGGACAGGGGGCGCGAGAGACCCAGTACTTC.

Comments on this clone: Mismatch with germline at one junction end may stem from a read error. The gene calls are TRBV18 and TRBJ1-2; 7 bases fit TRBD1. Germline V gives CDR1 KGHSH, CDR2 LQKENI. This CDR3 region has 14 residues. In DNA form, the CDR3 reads TGTGCCAGCTCTCCACAGGGGATCGCTGAGGGCTACACCTTC. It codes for CASSPQGIAEGYTF.

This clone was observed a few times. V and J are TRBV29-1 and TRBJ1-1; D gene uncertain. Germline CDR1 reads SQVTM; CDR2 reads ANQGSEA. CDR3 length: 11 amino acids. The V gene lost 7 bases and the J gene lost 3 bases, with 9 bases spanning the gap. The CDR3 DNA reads TGCAGCGCCGCTCGGCACACTGAAGCTTTCTTT. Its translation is CSAARHTEAFF.

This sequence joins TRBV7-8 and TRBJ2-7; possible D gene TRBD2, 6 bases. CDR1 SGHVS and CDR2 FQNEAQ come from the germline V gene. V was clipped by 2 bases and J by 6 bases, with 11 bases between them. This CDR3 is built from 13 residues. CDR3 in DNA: TGTGCCAGCAGCTTACGGGCGGGACTCGAGCAGTACTTC. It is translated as CASSLRAGLEQYF.

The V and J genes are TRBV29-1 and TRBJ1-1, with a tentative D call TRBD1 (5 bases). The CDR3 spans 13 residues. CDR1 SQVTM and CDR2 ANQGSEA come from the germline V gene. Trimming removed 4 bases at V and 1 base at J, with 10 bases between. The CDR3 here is CSVATTGNTEAFF. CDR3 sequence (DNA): TGCAGCGTTGCTACTACAGGGAACACTGAAGCTTTCTTT.

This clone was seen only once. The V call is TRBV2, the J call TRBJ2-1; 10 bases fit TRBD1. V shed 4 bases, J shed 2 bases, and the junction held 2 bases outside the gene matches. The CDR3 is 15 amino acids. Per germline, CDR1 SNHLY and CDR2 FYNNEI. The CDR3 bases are TGTGCCAGCAGTGCCGGGACAGGGGCCTACAATGAGCAGTTCTTC. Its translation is CASSAGTGAYNEQFF.

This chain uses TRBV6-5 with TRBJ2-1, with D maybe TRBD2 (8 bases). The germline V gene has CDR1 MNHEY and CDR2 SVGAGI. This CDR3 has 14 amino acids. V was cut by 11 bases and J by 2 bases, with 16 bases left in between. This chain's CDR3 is CASRGTSTYNEQFF. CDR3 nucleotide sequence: TGTGCCTCCAGGGGGACTAGTACCTACAATGAGCAGTTCTTC.